The 27 T cell receptor beta chains listed next were all sequenced from one sample in a study of Ad26.COV2.S vaccination and SARS-CoV-2 variants. Treatment noted: around 19 received Ad26.COV2.S at low or high dose, single or two shots; roughly five received placebo; per-sample allocation not given. Samples were taken on day 63 after the first vaccine or placebo injection. Some clones are missing from TCRdb's copy, which holds only in-frame ones; the method was immunoSEQ multiplex PCR. The profile shows about 350,000 clones, about 87% of them singletons. Specimen: peripheral blood, collected in a trial of Ad26.COV2.S vaccine versus placebo. The receptors come from a person between 18 and 60 years old who received the Ad26.COV2.S COVID-19 vaccine or a placebo.

The V call is TRBV12-3 or TRBV12-4, the J call TRBJ1-1; D not certain. The CDR3 runs to 12 residues. The V gene lost 7 bases and the J gene lost 8 bases, with 14 bases spanning the gap. The CDR3 here is CASIGEFGEAFF. The CDR3, as DNA: TGTGCCAGCATTGGAGAATTCGGGGAAGCTTTCTTT.

The chain has TRBV6-5 and TRBJ1-2; D is uncertain. CDR3 size: 14 residues. Trimming took 5 bases from V and 5 from J, leaving 15 bases between them. CDR1 is MNHEY and CDR2 is SVGAGI in the germline V gene. CDR3 bases: TGTGCCAGCAGTCGTTGGGCGGAGGAGTATGGCTACACCTTC. Its translation: CASSRWAEEYGYTF.

The chain has TRBV27 and TRBJ2-3; 9 bases line up with TRBD1. Germline CDR1 is MNHEY and CDR2 is SMNVEV (reference sequence). The length of the CDR3 is 15 residues. With V trimmed by 5 bases and J by 4 bases, 7 bases remained unmatched. The CDR3 loop is CASSLQGAPADTQYF. The CDR3 DNA sequence: TGTGCCAGCAGTCTACAGGGGGCGCCCGCAGATACGCAGTATTTT.

V and J are TRBV3-1 (or the pseudogene TRBV3-2) and TRBJ2-4, with 14 bases that match TRBD2. The CDR3 runs 17 residues. Per the germline V gene, CDR1 is LGHDT and CDR2 is YNNKEL (reference sequence). Unmatched junction bases numbered 13, after V lost 6 bases and J lost 9 bases. The CDR3 coding sequence is TGTGCCAGCAGTAAAGAGGGGACTAGCGGGAGATGGGGCATTCAGTACTTC. Its translation: CASSKEGTSGRWGIQYF.

The chain joins TRBV18 to TRBJ2-1; D ambiguous. The V end was cut by 3 bases, the J end by 3 bases, with 15 bases between. In germline, CDR1 is KGHSH, CDR2 LQKENI. The CDR3 loop spans 16 amino acids. The CDR3 sequence is CASSPQLRRDYNEQFF. CDR3 sequence (DNA): TGTGCCAGCTCACCGCAACTCCGGAGAGACTACAATGAGCAGTTCTTC. Combining the CDR3 with reference TRBV18 and TRBJ2-1 gives the whole variable domain NAGVMQNPRHLVRRRGQEARLRCSPMKGHSHVYWYRQLPEEGLKFMVYLQKENIIDESGMPKERFSAEFPKEGPSILRIQQVVRGDSAAYFCASSPQLRRDYNEQFFGPGTRLTVL.

This CDR3 is CASRDIPGRSYNEQFF. Written as DNA, the CDR3 is TGTGCCAGCAGAGACATACCGGGACGGTCCTACAATGAGCAGTTCTTC. The chain combines TRBV7-2 with TRBJ2-1, with D perhaps TRBD1 or TRBD2 (5 bases each). V was cut by 6 bases and J by 1 base, with 16 bases left in between. The CDR3 totals 16 residues. CDR1 is SGHTA, CDR2 FQGNSA, per germline. Looking up the rest from reference TRBV7-2 and TRBJ2-1 gives the full variable domain: GAGVSQSPSNKVTEKGKDVELRCDPISGHTALYWYRQSLGQGLEFLIYFQGNSAPDKSGLPSDRFSAERTGGSVSTLTIQRTQQEDSAVYLCASRDIPGRSYNEQFFGPGTRLTVL.

This clone is a singleton in its sample. The chain joins TRBV4-3 to TRBJ2-2; D possibly uses TRBD1 or TRBD2 (5 bases each). CDR1 LGHNA and CDR2 YSLEER come from the germline V gene. This CDR3 is built from 16 residues. V was cut by 2 bases and J by 3 bases, with 13 bases left in between. The CDR3: CASSQPAGTYTGELFF. The DNA of the CDR3 is TGCGCCAGCAGCCAACCGGCCGGGACCTACACCGGGGAGCTGTTTTTT.

This sequence joins TRBV7-9 and TRBJ2-7; TRBD2 agrees at 7 bases. Germline trimming cut 0 bases from V and 6 bases from J; bases unmatched to any gene: 8. CDR3 length: 15 residues. CDR1 is SEHNR and CDR2 is FQNEAQ in the germline V gene (reference sequence). The CDR3 DNA follows: TGTGCCAGCAGCTTAGCCCGGGACTACCAGTCCGAGCAGTACTTC. Translated: CASSLARDYQSEQYF.

J is TRBJ1-3 and V is TRBV12-3 or TRBV12-4; D not resolved. This CDR3 comprises 13 residues. The germline V and J ends were trimmed by 3 bases and 7 bases, with 10 bases remaining between them. CDR3 sequence: CASSLFLGNTIYF. CDR3 coding DNA: TGTGCCAGCAGTTTGTTTCTTGGCAACACCATATATTTT.

This clone showed up just once. The V and J genes are TRBV29-1 and TRBJ1-1; TRBD1 matches at 8 bases. This CDR3 has 14 amino acids. With V trimmed by 7 bases and J by 4 bases, 11 bases remained unmatched. The germline V gene encodes CDR1 SQVTM and CDR2 ANQGSEA. CDR3 bases: TGCAGCGCCCTCCCAACAGGGGGAGGCACTGAAGCTTTCTTT. Protein sequence: CSALPTGGGTEAFF.

This chain connects TRBV10-3 to TRBJ2-1; TRBD1 aligns across 8 bases. V gave up 3 bases and J gave up 14 bases; unmatched junction bases: 6. The germline V gene encodes CDR1 ENHRY and CDR2 SYGVKD. The length of the CDR3 is 12 residues. The CDR3 nucleotides read TGTGCCATCAGTGAACTGGACAGGGTCAAGTTCTTC. It is translated as CAISELDRVKFF.

The chain uses TRBV15 and TRBJ2-1; 8 bases line up with TRBD1. This CDR3 region has 17 residues. CDR1 is LNHNV, CDR2 YYDKDF, per germline (reference sequence). V shed 0 bases, J shed 6 bases, and the junction held 10 bases outside the gene matches. CDR3 nucleotides: TGTGCCACCAGCAGAGATAGGGGGACAGGACTTTCCAATGAGCAGTTCTTC. Protein: CATSRDRGTGLSNEQFF.

V usage is TRBV4-2 and J usage is TRBJ2-7; D unresolved. The germline V and J ends were trimmed by 0 bases and 6 bases, with 15 bases remaining between them. Germline V CDR1 and CDR2: LGHNA, YNFKEQ. The length of the CDR3 is 15 residues. The CDR3 loop is CASSQDYSGLFEQYF. In DNA form, the CDR3 reads TGTGCCAGCAGCCAAGATTATTCTGGGCTATTCGAGCAGTACTTC.

This clone came up once. This rearrangement joins TRBV25-1 to TRBJ2-7; TRBD1 or TRBD2 may be the D gene (5 bases each). V was clipped by 7 bases and J by 4 bases, with 8 bases between them. The germline CDR1 and CDR2 sequences are MGHDK and SYGVNS. The CDR3 spans 11 residues. The CDR3 reads CASMGVYEQYF. The CDR3 DNA follows: TGTGCCAGCATGGGGGTATACGAGCAGTACTTC.

The J gene is TRBJ1-2, the V gene TRBV6-5; unclear D gene. There are 12 residues in the CDR3. Germline CDR1 and CDR2: MNHEY and SVGAGI. The germline V and J ends were trimmed by 6 bases and 8 bases, with 13 bases remaining between them. The CDR3: CASRRVREGYTF. The CDR3 coding sequence is TGTGCCAGCAGGCGGGTCCGAGAGGGCTACACCTTC.

V usage is TRBV19 and J usage is TRBJ2-2; D might be TRBD2 (6 bases). Germline loops: CDR1 LNHDA, CDR2 SQIVND (reference sequence). V was shortened by 7 bases and J by 4 bases, with 13 bases between the two germline ends. The CDR3 is 14 residues long. The chain's CDR3 is CASNRGVRTGELFF. As DNA, the CDR3 is TGTGCCAGTAATCGCGGGGTACGCACCGGGGAGCTGTTTTTT.

The chain couples TRBV30 to TRBJ1-2, with unresolved D. CDR3 length: 13 residues. In germline, CDR1 is GTSNPN, CDR2 SVGIG (reference sequence). Between the trimmed V and J ends, which lost 2 bases and 7 bases, there was a span of 14 bases. In DNA, the CDR3 is TGTGCCTGGAGTCAGGACCGCGCTGGTGGCTACACCTTC. Protein product: CAWSQDRAGGYTF.

The V and J genes are TRBV12-3 or TRBV12-4 and TRBJ2-3, with unresolved D. CDR3 length equals 13 residues. Trimming removed 1 base at V and 2 bases at J, with 4 bases between. CDR3 DNA: TGTGCCAGCAGTTTAGAGGTCACAGATACGCAGTATTTT. This encodes CASSLEVTDTQYF.

V usage is TRBV19 and J usage is TRBJ2-1; either TRBD1 or TRBD2 may supply D (6 bases each). CDR1 and CDR2 (germline): LNHDA, SQIVND (reference sequence). This CDR3 region has 16 residues. V lost 5 bases and J 0 bases, leaving 14 bases between the germline ends. The DNA for the CDR3 is TGTGCCAGTAGTGGGGGGCCAGGCAGCTCCTACAATGAGCAGTTCTTC. Its protein is CASSGGPGSSYNEQFF.

The chain uses TRBV10-3 and TRBJ1-2; 7 bases line up with TRBD1. This CDR3 has 15 residues. The germline V gene encodes CDR1 ENHRY and CDR2 SYGVKD. V was clipped by 0 bases and J by 3 bases; unmatched bases: 4. CDR3 DNA sequence: TGTGCCATCAGTGAGTCCTCTACAGGGGACTATGGCTACACCTTC. It yields the protein CAISESSTGDYGYTF.

The chain combines TRBV7-2 with TRBJ2-7; possible D gene TRBD1, 5 bases. Trimming pared 3 bases from V and 0 bases from J, leaving 6 bases between. The CDR3 has 13 amino acids. Looked up from germline, CDR1 is SGHTA and CDR2 is FQGNSA. CDR3 sequence: CASSFDSSYEQYF. DNA of the CDR3: TGTGCCAGCAGCTTCGACAGCTCCTACGAGCAGTACTTC.

The chain is built from TRBV28 and TRBJ1-3; the D gene is possibly TRBD1 (6 bases). Germline V gives CDR1 MDHEN, CDR2 SYDVKM. The CDR3 runs 14 residues. V shed 6 bases and J shed 0 bases, with 9 bases lying between them. CDR3 nucleotide sequence: TGTGCCAGCAGCAACAGGGTCTCTGGAAACACCATATATTTT. Protein product: CASSNRVSGNTIYF. The full variable domain, its missing parts supplied by reference TRBV28 and TRBJ1-3, is DVKVTQSSRYLVKRTGEKVFLECVQDMDHENMFWYRQDPGLGLRLIYFSYDVKMKEKGDIPEGYSVSREKKERFSLILESASTNQTSMYLCASSNRVSGNTIYFGEGSWLTVV.

V and J are TRBV5-4 and TRBJ2-5; TRBD2 matches at 7 bases. CDR1 and CDR2 from the germline V gene are SGHNT and YYREEE (reference sequence). J gave up 0 bases and V 3 bases, and 5 bases lay outside the gene matches. This CDR3 contains 15 residues. The CDR3 region has the DNA TGTGCCAGCAGCTCCTCAGCGGGACACCAAGAGACCCAGTACTTC. Its translation is CASSSSAGHQETQYF.

This clone showed up just once. The rearrangement uses TRBV30 and TRBJ1-1, with unresolved D. The germline V gene has CDR1 GTSNPN and CDR2 SVGIG (reference sequence). The CDR3 has 13 residues. The V end lost 4 bases, the J end lost 1 base, and 10 bases lay between the germline ends. CDR3 protein: CAWTIGPNTEAFF. Written as DNA, the CDR3 is TGTGCCTGGACGATAGGCCCGAACACTGAAGCTTTCTTT.

The chain links TRBV6-5 to TRBJ2-2, with D possibly TRBD2 on 5 matching bases. Deletions cut 5 bases from V and 4 bases from J, with 11 bases between. CDR3 length: 14 residues. The V gene's germline CDR1 is MNHEY and CDR2 SVGAGI. In nucleotides, the CDR3 is TGTGCCAGCAGTCCGCGGGCGACCACCGGGGAGCTGTTTTTT. Translated, it gives CASSPRATTGELFF.

The chain links TRBV18 to TRBJ1-5; D is unresolved. CDR1 KGHSH and CDR2 LQKENI come from the germline V gene. The CDR3 runs to 14 residues. V gave up 3 bases and J gave up 11 bases, with 17 bases separating them. The chain's CDR3 is CASSPPTESKSQHF. Here the CDR3 DNA reads TGTGCCAGCTCACCCCCGACCGAGTCCAAGTCCCAGCATTTT.

The J gene is TRBJ1-2, the V gene TRBV5-1; D not resolved. CDR3 length: 13 amino acids. The V gene lost 3 bases and the J gene lost 5 bases, with 11 bases spanning the gap. Germline V gene lookup returns CDR1 SGHRS and CDR2 YFSETQ. CDR3 sequence (DNA): TGCGCCAGCAGCTCGACCGACGGATATGGCTACACCTTC. Translated, it gives CASSSTDGYGYTF.